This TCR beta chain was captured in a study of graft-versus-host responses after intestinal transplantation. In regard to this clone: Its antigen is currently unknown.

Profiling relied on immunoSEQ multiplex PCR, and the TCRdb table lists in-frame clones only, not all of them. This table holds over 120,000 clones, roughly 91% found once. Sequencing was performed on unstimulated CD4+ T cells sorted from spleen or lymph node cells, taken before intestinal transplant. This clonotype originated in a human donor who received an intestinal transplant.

This chain's CDR3 is CASCPVGLSYEQYF. CDR3 DNA: TGTGCCAGCTGTCCTGTGGGGCTTTCCTACGAGCAGTACTTC. The chain joins TRBV6-5 to TRBJ2-7; a weak D match, TRBD1 (5 bases). Trimming pared 8 bases from V and 1 base from J, leaving 15 bases between. The CDR3 runs to 14 residues. The germline CDR1 and CDR2 sequences are MNHEY and SVGAGI.